The sequence of this TCR beta chain was determined in a study of T cell repertoires in cytomegalovirus infection. Turning to the study itself: In the study, CMV epitopes included recently identified HLA-C-restricted and well-studied HLA-B-restricted ones. Evidence of both CMV infection and a matching HLA type came from public TCR beta signatures. The study's findings and limits: Identification of carriers of CMV plus the relevant HLA was performed using cumulative public TCR beta family frequency. CMV-specific TCR beta clonotypes restricted by HLA-C dominated the ex vivo response.

Many counts were recorded for this clonotype. Its antigen is currently unknown. This CDR3 is 17 amino acids long. CDR1 and CDR2 (germline): SGHVS, FNYEAQ. The V gene lost 4 bases and the J gene lost 5 bases, with 22 bases spanning the gap. MiXCR, applied by TCRdb to the reads, yields one record per CDR3 protein. This sample has fewer than 900,000 distinct CDR3 sequences, with 29% found just once. The specimen was cultured CD8+ T cells from PBMCs, collected from culture after CMV antigen stimulation. The TCR originated in a human donor in good health (CMV status not recorded). Some clones in this sample may be carry-over from other donors' samples. This chain links TRBV7-6 with TRBJ2-3, with D possibly being TRBD2 (5 bases). The CDR3 reads CASSSIFDDGKRDTQYF. CDR3 bases: TGTGCCAGCAGCTCCATATTTGATGACGGGAAGAGAGATACGCAGTATTTT.